This TCR beta chain comes out of a study of blood T cells in healthy people across ages (dated by TCRdb to the mid-2010s). For context, the study as a whole: In model experiments, template switching captured roughly one uniquely barcoded TCR beta cDNA molecule for every two T cells. The study measured age-related changes in TCR beta repertoire diversity using deep sequencing normalized with unique cDNA molecular identifiers. Donors were grouped into four age groups: young (average about 15 years), middle-aged (39), aged (62) and long-lived (82). To avoid experimental bias, donors of different ages were spread randomly across the sequencing lanes. For two donors (one aged 18 to 30 and one aged 80 or older), the study analyzed two additional independent replicas of 1 million unique cDNA reads from the same blood draw. The research as a whole found: Compared with the aged group, more naive CD4+ T cells, fewer expanded clones and increased TCR diversity were shown by the long-lived group, suggesting age selection. The percentage of naive T cells measured by flow cytometry correlated strongly with observed TCR beta diversity. The CMV infection status of donors was not known, potentially confounding age-related changes in expanded clonotypes. Conclusive comparison of naive and antigen-experienced compartments was prevented by the profiling of bulk unsorted PBMCs. Estimates of total diversity based on one million sequenced T cells were regarded as lower bounds and as underestimates. As age increased, observed TCR beta diversity per million T cells dropped in a roughly linear way, and a significant reduction was already evident by age 40.

This clonotype was found a few times. Its cognate antigen has yet to be identified. A much larger clone differs by one base, so this may be a read error. The 39 donors, aged 6 to 90 years, were systemically healthy Caucasian individuals from Russia. Approximately 10 milliliters of peripheral blood were collected from each donor into EDTA-treated Vacutainer tubes. Ficoll-Paque density-gradient centrifugation was used to isolate PBMCs, with at least 6 million obtained per sample. Trizol reagent was used to extract total RNA from PBMCs, with at least 6 micrograms per sample. The percentages of naive CD45RAhigh/CD27high T cells were determined by flow cytometry on a PBMC aliquot from every donor. Library construction relied on 5' RACE. The sample was run on an Illumina HiSeq 2500. The second PCR ran for about 6 to 11 cycles and used a J-beta primer mix along with a sample-barcoded 5' primer. A unique molecular identifier was introduced onto each TCR beta cDNA molecule by a template-switch 5' adaptor carrying 12 random nucleotides. Each sample yielded at least 3 million CDR3-containing paired-end reads. First-strand cDNA was synthesized from all RNA with the Mint cDNA synthesis kit, primed by a TRBC-specific oligonucleotide. Following uracil-DNA glycosylase treatment, a first 18-cycle PCR with universal primers M1SS and BC2_uni_R was performed on all cDNA. Under the source paper's analysis protocol: Normalization of each sample was performed by random selection of 1 million high-quality reads, each carrying a distinct molecular identifier. Instead of being binned into consensus sequences, reads with shared molecular identifiers were discarded. MiTCR, set to a Q25 quality threshold and the strictest error-elimination algorithm, was used for CDR3 identification, clonotype clustering and error correction. A nonparametric unseen species model using Euler transformation provided a lower-bound estimate of total TCR beta diversity. The public reads were reprocessed in TCRdb via fastp at Q25 and MiXCR, keeping in-frame beta chains. Each record represents a unique CDR3 protein, reported with the most common genes and DNA among its rows. Here the V and J calls rest on TCRdb's processing, not on the authors' analysis. Counted in this sample were about 680,000 distinct CDR3 sequences; about half of them appeared once. The ten biggest clones cover 30% to 35% of the sample.

Sequenced: blood. The clonotype was recovered from a woman aged 55-69 years in good health.

In nucleotides, the sequence is TGCAGTGCTAGAGTCGGGAGCTCCTACAATGAGCAGTTCTTC. Its coded protein is CSARVGSSYNEQFF. This receptor chain uses TRBV20-1 and TRBJ2-1; possibly the D gene is TRBD2, per 6 matching bases. Inclusive of the bounding cysteine and phenylalanine, the CDR3 is 14 residues long. CDR3 DNA is the only sequence kept; it has 42 bases, read in frame from the first base. From a lookup of the germline V gene (reference sequence), CDR1 and CDR2 are DFQATT and SNEGSKA. The V and J ends are trimmed by 1 base and 0 bases, leaving 7 bases between them.